This paragraph reports one T cell receptor beta chain. Antigen: not known. The sorted-subset replicate PCRs were given 200 ng DNA, which is 25,000 to 35,000 T cell genomes. The method was immunoSEQ multiplex PCR; TCRdb's version includes in-frame clones alone and lacks a portion of them. The data hold 2 million to 2.5 million clones, with less than 95% observed a single time. This CDR3 spans 15 amino acids. Germline CDR1 MNHNS, CDR2 SASEGT. Trimming removed 3 bases from V and 10 bases from J; junction bases left unmatched: 12. CD45RO-negative CD8 cells positively selected for CCR7 made up the naive population, which excluded terminally differentiated effector memory CD45RA+ cells. Those who donated were healthy HIV-negative adults, with no recent acute infections or vaccinations reported. This sample was taken from a study of shared clonotypes between healthy human individuals. Overall study findings and caveats: About 5% was the fraction of naive CD4 clonotypes found shared across a few donors. The study sampled only blood, and tissue repertoires likely differ.

The chain carries TRBV6-1 and TRBJ2-1, with TRBD1 matching 7 bases. Sequences were obtained from naive CD8+ T cells sorted from blood. This TCR came from a man aged 18 to 30 in good health. The CDR3 nucleotides read TGTGCCAGCAGTGAGGGCACCAACAGGGGCCCGGAGCAGTTCTTC. The encoded protein is CASSEGTNRGPEQFF.